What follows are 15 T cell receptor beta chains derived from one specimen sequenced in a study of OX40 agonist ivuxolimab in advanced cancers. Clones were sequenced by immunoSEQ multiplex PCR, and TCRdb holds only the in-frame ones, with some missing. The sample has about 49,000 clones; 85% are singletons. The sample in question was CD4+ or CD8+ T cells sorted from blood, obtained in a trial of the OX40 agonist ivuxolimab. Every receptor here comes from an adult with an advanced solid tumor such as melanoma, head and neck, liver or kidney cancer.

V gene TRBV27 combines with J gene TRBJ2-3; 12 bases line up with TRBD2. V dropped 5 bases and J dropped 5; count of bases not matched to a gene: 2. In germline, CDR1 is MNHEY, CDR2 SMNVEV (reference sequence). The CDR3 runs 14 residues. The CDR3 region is CASSVTSGGDTQYF. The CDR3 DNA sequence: TGTGCCAGCAGTGTGACTAGCGGGGGAGATACGCAGTATTTT.

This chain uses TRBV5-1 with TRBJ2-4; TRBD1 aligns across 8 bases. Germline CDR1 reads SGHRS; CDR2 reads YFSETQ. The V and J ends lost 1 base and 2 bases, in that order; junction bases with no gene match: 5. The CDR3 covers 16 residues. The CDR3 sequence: CASSLRQGPPKNIQYF. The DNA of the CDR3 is TGCGCCAGCAGCTTGAGACAGGGGCCCCCCAAAAACATTCAGTACTTC.

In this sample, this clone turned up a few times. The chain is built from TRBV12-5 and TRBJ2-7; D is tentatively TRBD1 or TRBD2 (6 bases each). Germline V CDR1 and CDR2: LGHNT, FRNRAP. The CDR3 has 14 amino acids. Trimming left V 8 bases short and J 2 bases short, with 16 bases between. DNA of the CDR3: TGTGCTAGTTCCCCCGCCGGGGGCACCTACGAGCAGTACTTC. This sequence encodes CASSPAGGTYEQYF.

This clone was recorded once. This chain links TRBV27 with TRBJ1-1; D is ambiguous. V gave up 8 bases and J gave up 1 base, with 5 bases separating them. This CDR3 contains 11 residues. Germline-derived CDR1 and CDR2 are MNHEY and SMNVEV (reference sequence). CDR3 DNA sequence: TGTGCCAGCTTCTCGAACACTGAAGCTTTCTTT. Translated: CASFSNTEAFF.

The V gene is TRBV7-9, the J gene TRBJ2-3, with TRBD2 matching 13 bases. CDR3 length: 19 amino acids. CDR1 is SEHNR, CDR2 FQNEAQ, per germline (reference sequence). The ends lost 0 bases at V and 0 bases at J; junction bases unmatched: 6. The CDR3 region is CASSLAQLAGGPSTDTQYF. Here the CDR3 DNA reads TGTGCCAGCAGCTTAGCGCAACTAGCGGGGGGGCCTAGCACAGATACGCAGTATTTT. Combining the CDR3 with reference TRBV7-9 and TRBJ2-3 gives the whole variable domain DTGVSQNPRHKITKRGQNVTFRCDPISEHNRLYWYRQTLGQGPEFLTYFQNEAQLEKSRLLSDRFSAERPKGSFSTLEIQRTEQGDSAMYLCASSLAQLAGGPSTDTQYFGPGTRLTVL.

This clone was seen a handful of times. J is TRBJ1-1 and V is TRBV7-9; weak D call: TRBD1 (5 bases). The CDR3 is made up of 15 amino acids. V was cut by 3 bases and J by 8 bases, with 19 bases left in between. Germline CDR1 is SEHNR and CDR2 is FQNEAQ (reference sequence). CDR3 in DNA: TGTGCCAGCAGCTTCGTTCTGCAGGGAGGGACCGAAGCTTTCTTT. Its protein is CASSFVLQGGTEAFF.

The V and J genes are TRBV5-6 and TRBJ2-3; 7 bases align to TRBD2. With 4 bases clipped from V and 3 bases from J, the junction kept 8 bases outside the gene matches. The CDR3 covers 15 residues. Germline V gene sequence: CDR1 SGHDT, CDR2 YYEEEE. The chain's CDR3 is CASSEGTTVTDTQYF. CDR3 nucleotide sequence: TGTGCCAGCAGCGAAGGGACTACTGTAACAGATACGCAGTATTTT.

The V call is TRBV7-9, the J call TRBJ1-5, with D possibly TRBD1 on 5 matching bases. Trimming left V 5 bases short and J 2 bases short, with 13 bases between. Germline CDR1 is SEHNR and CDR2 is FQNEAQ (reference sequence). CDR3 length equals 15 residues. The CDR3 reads CASSPLGTGNQPQHF. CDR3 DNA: TGTGCCAGCAGCCCTTTGGGGACTGGCAATCAGCCCCAGCATTTT.

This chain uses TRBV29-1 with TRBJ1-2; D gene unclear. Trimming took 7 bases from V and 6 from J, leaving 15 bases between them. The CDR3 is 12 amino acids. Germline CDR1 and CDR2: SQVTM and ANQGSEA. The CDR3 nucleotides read TGCAGCGCCACGGAACAGATCGATGGCTACACCTTC. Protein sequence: CSATEQIDGYTF.

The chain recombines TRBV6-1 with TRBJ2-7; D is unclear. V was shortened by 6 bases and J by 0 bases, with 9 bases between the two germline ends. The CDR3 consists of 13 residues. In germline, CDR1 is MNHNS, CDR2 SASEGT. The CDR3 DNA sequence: TGTGCCAGCAGCCCAGATAACTCCTACGAGCAGTACTTC. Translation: CASSPDNSYEQYF.

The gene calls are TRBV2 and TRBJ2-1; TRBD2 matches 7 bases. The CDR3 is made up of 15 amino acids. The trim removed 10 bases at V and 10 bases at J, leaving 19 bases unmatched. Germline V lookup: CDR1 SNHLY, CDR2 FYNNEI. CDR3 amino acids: CATCDRPGTTCEQFF. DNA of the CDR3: TGTGCCACCTGCGACCGTCCCGGGACTACTTGCGAGCAGTTCTTC.

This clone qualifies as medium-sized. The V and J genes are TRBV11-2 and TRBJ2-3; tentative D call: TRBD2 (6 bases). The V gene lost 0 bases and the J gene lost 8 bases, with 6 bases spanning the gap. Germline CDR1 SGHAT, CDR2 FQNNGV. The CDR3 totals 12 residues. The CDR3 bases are TGTGCCAGCAGCTTAGAGGGGGGTACGCAGTATTTT. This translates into CASSLEGGTQYF.

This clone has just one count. CDR3 residues: CASSQSLIVRSDGYTF. In nucleotides, the CDR3 is TGCGCCAGCAGCCAATCCCTAATTGTGCGCAGCGATGGCTACACCTTC. The chain carries TRBV4-3 and TRBJ1-2; D is unclear. In germline, CDR1 is LGHNA, CDR2 YSLEER. V was clipped by 2 bases and J by 6 bases, with 19 bases between them. The CDR3 runs 16 residues.

The CDR3: CASSLIQGAGINAGANVLTF. CDR3 nucleotide sequence: TGCGCCAGCAGCTTGATACAGGGGGCGGGAATTAACGCTGGGGCCAACGTCCTGACTTTC. The V and J genes are TRBV5-1 and TRBJ2-6, with 9 bases matching TRBD1. The trim removed 1 base at V and 2 bases at J, leaving 13 bases unmatched. Germline V gene sequence: CDR1 SGHRS, CDR2 YFSETQ. This CDR3 spans 20 amino acids.

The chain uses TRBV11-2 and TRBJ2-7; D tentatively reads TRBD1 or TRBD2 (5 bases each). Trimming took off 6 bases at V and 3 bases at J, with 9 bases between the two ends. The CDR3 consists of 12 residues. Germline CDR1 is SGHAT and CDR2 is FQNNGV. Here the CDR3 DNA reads TGTGCCAGCAGTCTGGGGGACTACGAGCAGTACGTC. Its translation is CASSLGDYEQYV.